The TCR beta chain under discussion was sequenced for a study of shared clonotypes between healthy human individuals. Background on the study: The donor group consisted of two women and a few men, aged 18 to 49.

Authors' data handling: Junction-only sequences without quality scores came from ImmunoSEQ, so filtering differed. TCRdb's copy holds only in-frame clones and misses some; the assay was immunoSEQ multiplex PCR. V, J and clone size are taken as reported in that table, and D and trimming were inferred from the DNA itself. The repertoire holds nearly 1,000,000 clones, with 60% to 85% as singletons. About this clone itself: Its antigen remains unknown. A single base separates this from a much larger clone, so it may be a read error.

Study-wide findings and caveats: Naive CD4 clonotypes overlapped across a few donors at roughly 4.5%.

Trimming left V 4 bases short and J 0 bases short, with 15 bases between. The CDR3 is made up of 16 amino acids. Germline CDR1 SGHRS, CDR2 YFSETQ. Sequenced sample: memory CD4+ T cells sorted from blood. Documented subset: CD45RA-negative fraction. The clonotype originates from a young man in good health. The chain is built from TRBV5-1 and TRBJ2-3, with D perhaps given as TRBD1 or TRBD2 (5 bases each). In nucleotides, the CDR3 is TGCGCCAGCAGCCCTTGGGGACGGACTAGCACAGATACGCAGTATTTT. Amino acid sequence: CASSPWGRTSTDTQYF.